The rows below give T cell receptor beta chains drawn from one sample of a study of graft-versus-host responses after intestinal transplantation. Clones were read by immunoSEQ multiplex PCR, and TCRdb kept only the in-frame ones, dropping some. This table has around 15,000 clones, roughly 60% appearing once. The specimen was ileum tissue, collected 524 days after transplant. The receptors here all came from a human patient who received an intestinal transplant, so some T cells may come from the graft donor. Both conserved end residues are part of each CDR3.

TRBV30	TRBJ2-3	CAWSVGTGGTDTQYF
TRBV2	TRBJ1-6	CASSLGTAGNNSPLHF
TRBV6-5	TRBJ1-1	CASSYSSIGGTEAFF
TRBV27	TRBJ1-1	CASSRQGGSTEAFF
TRBV13	TRBJ1-1	CASSLGEYTTEAFF
TRBV6-5	TRBJ2-7	CASSYREGDYEQYF
TRBV30	TRBJ2-3	CAWSVLAGGGDTQYF
TRBV9	TRBJ2-1	CASSVGPSGGHEQFF
TRBV10-3	TRBJ1-2	CAINRDRGGDGYTF
TRBV5-1	TRBJ2-2	CASSLGQGGTGELFF
TRBV5-1	TRBJ2-1	CASSLLGTSSYNEQFF
TRBV15	TRBJ1-3	CATSLGRTGSFSGNTIYF
TRBV29-1	TRBJ1-1	CSVEGQGLTEAFF
TRBV2	TRBJ2-5	CASSDLGGDLKGTQYF
TRBV21-1	TRBJ1-5	CASSKAMNILGTPLNQPQHF
TRBV12-5	TRBJ2-3	CASGTADTQYF
TRBV18	TRBJ1-2	CASSLDRGVYGYTF
TRBV11-2	TRBJ2-3	CASSLDHRGGQDTQYF
TRBV7-9	TRBJ2-7	CASSGQGTYEQYF
TRBV6-5	TRBJ1-2	CASSSHGEGSYGYTF